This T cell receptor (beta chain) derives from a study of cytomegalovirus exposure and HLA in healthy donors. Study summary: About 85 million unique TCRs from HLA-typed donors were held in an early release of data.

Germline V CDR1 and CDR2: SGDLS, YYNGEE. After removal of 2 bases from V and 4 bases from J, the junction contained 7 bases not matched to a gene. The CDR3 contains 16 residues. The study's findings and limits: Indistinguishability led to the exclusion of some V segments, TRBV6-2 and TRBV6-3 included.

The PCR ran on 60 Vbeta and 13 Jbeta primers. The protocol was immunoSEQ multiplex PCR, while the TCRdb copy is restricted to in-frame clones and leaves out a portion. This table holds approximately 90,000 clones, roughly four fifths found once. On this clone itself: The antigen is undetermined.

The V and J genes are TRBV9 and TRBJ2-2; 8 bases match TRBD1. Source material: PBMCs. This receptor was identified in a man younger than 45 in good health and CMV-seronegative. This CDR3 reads CASSVGGQDGTGELFF. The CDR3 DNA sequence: TGTGCCAGCAGCGTTGGGGGACAGGATGGCACCGGGGAGCTGTTTTTT.